This paragraph covers one T cell receptor (beta chain) sequence. Assay used: immunoSEQ multiplex PCR; TCRdb lists only in-frame clones, some missing. The sample shows 88,000 or so clones, 90% to 95% of them seen only once. This specimen comes from a study of T cell changes during pregnancy in multiple sclerosis. Trimming took 3 bases from V and 6 from J; bases not matched to a gene: 6. The germline V gene has CDR1 LNHDA and CDR2 SQIVND (reference sequence). This CDR3 contains 14 residues. The source material was peripheral blood, sampled before pregnancy. The TCR was taken from a female donor with multiple sclerosis, enrolled in a pregnancy study. The chain joins TRBV19 to TRBJ1-2; 8 positions agree with TRBD1. This CDR3 reads CASSIPDRDNGYTF. The DNA for the CDR3 is TGTGCCAGTAGTATTCCGGACAGGGACAATGGCTACACCTTC. Using reference TRBV19 and TRBJ1-2 for the parts outside the CDR3, the full variable domain is DGGITQSPKYLFRKEGQNVTLSCEQNLNHDAMYWYRQDPGQGLRLIYYSQIVNDFQKGDIAEGYSVSREKKESFPLTVTSAQKNPTAFYLCASSIPDRDNGYTFGSGTRLTVV.